This entry is about one T cell receptor (beta chain). Its antigen is still unknown. V lost 2 bases and J 5 bases, leaving 13 bases between the germline ends. The CDR3 extends over 14 amino acids. CDR1 and CDR2 from the germline V gene are SGHNT and YYREEE (reference sequence). This sample was included in a study of cytomegalovirus exposure and HLA in healthy donors. Background on the study: The same platform used for the approximately 700 first-cohort repertoires was also used for the approximately 120 validation repertoires, as a later analysis reported. Study-wide points: According to the study, roughly 160 TCR beta chains were cytomegalovirus-associated. As was reported, the classifier diagnosed cytomegalovirus status with high specificity and sensitivity.

The study drew the donors from its approximately 110-subject validation cohort, separate from the roughly 700-subject first cohort. Produced via immunoSEQ multiplex PCR; TCRdb's table is partial and in-frame only. Altogether about 110,000 clones are present, 88% being singletons, with the ten largest covering around 1.9%. Sequencing was carried out using PBMCs. V and J are TRBV5-4 and TRBJ2-5; D possibly corresponds to TRBD2 (5 bases). The receptor was derived from a woman in her late teens or twenties in good health and CMV-seropositive. This CDR3 reads CASSLESGGETQYF. The CDR3 DNA sequence: TGTGCCAGCAGCTTAGAGTCAGGCGGGGAGACCCAGTACTTC.